This T cell receptor (beta chain) was captured in a study of naive and memory T cell subsets. Study results and limitations: The RNA method is potentially sensitive to activation and differentiation changes.

This clonotype was found many times. Its antigen is not known. Amplification of ligated cDNA took four PCR rounds with SP2 and nested alpha and beta constant primers. From the UMI-ligation and nested PCR reads, TCRdb called clonotypes with MiXCR, one entry per CDR3 protein. Of approximately 22,000 distinct CDR3 sequences in the sample, approximately 6% were seen once. The length of the CDR3 is 14 residues. The junction had 7 bases not matched to a gene; V was cut back by 7 bases and J by 5 bases. As for treatment: skin biopsy from PPD injection site in Mantoux-positive individual. The library had UMIs added by 3' ligation of an oligonucleotide to TCR cDNA.

The J gene is TRBJ2-4, the V gene TRBV12-3 or TRBV12-4; 8 bases are a match to TRBD1. This sample comprised skin, obtained from a tuberculin skin test site. This TCR derives from an adult in good health. The CDR3 DNA reads as TGTGCCAGCACCAAGGACAGGGACCAAAACATTCAGTACTTC. The encoded protein is CASTKDRDQNIQYF.